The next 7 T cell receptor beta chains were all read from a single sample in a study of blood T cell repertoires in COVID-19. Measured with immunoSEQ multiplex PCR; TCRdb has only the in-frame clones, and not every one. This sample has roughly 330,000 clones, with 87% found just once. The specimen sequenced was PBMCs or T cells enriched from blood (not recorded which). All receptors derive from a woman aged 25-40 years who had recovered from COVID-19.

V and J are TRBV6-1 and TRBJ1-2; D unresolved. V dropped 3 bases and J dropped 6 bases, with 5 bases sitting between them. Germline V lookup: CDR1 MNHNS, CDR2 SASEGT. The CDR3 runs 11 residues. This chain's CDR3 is CASSDTDGYTF. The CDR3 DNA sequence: TGTGCCAGCAGTGATACAGATGGCTACACCTTC.

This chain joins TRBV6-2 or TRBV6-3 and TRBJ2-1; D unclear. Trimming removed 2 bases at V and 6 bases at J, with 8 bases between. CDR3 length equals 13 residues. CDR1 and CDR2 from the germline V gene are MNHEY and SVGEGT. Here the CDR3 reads CASSYGIGNEQFF. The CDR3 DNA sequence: TGTGCCAGCAGTTACGGCATTGGCAATGAGCAGTTCTTC.

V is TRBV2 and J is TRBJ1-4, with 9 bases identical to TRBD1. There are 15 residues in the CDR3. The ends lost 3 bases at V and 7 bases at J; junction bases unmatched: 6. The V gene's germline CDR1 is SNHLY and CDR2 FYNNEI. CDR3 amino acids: CASSEGDRVGEKLFF. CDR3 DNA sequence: TGTGCCAGCAGTGAGGGGGACAGGGTGGGTGAAAAACTGTTTTTT.

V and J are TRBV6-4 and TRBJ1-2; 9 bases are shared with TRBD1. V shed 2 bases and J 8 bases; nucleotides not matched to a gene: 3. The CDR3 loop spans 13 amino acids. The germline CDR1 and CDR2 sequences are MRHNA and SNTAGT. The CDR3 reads CASSDGTGRGYTF. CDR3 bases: TGTGCCAGCAGTGACGGGACAGGGAGAGGCTACACCTTC.

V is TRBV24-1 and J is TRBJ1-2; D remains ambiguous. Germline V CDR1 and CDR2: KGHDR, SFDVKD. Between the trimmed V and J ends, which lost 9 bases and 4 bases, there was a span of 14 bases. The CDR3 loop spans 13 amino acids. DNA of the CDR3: TGTGCCACCCCCGAGGGTGGCGGCTATGGCTACACCTTC. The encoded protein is CATPEGGGYGYTF.

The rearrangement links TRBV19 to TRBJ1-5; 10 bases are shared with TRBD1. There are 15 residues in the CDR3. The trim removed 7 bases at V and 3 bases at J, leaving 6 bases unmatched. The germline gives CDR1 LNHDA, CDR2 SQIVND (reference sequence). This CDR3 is CASIGTGVSNQPQHF. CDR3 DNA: TGTGCCAGTATTGGGACAGGGGTTTCCAATCAGCCCCAGCATTTT.

The CDR3 is CASSFPGGEYGYTF. Here the CDR3 DNA reads TGTGCCAGCAGTTTTCCGGGAGGAGAGTATGGCTACACCTTC. The chain joins TRBV7-9 to TRBJ1-2, with unresolved D. With 6 bases removed from V and 5 bases from J, the gap between germline ends came to 16 bases. The CDR3 runs 14 residues. Germline CDR1 reads SEHNR; CDR2 reads FQNEAQ (reference sequence).